This entry concerns a single T cell receptor (beta chain). Its antigen is still unknown. Base quality data are lacking; no much larger clone is found one base away. TCRbeta rearrangements were sequenced from genomic DNA using the immunoSEQ assay at survey resolution. The paper's data handling went like this. Clonotypes above 5% of the repertoire were treated as putative leukemic clones, yielding around 59 across roughly 29 patients. In the TCR sequencing data, the smallest productive clonotype frequency that could be detected was 2.59 x 10-5. Analyses included only productive TCRbeta rearrangements, meaning complete and in-frame sequences. Simpson clonality, calculated in the immunoSEQ Analyzer version 3.0, was used as the measure of sample clonality. Clones were categorized by frequency as very rare, small, medium, large (1-20%) or hyperexpanded (>20%). OLGA 1.2.3 estimated generation probabilities, VDJtools produced V-gene circos plots, VDJdb was queried for specificities, and GLIPH identified CDR3 motifs. Here the immuneACCESS table is served through TCRdb, limited to in-frame sequences with V and J called. Missing clones are a known gap in these copies; in checked studies unresolved V genes cover under half, and the rest lacks a known reason. V, J and clone size were drawn from that table, and D and trimming were deduced from the DNA. The sample table lists more than 7,500 clones, roughly four fifths of them with a count of one. The ten largest clones add up to about 64% of the sample.

This record belongs to a study of STAT5B mutations in CD4+ large granular lymphocyte leukemia (dated by TCRdb to the early 2020s). For the study in its entirety: When cryopreserved patient cells were available, CD8+ cells were removed first, and anti-CD4 microbeads were then used for selection. The study compared the TCRbeta repertoires of patients with CD4+ T-cell large granular lymphocyte leukemia against those of healthy blood donors. Flow cytometry on FACSCanto II or FACSVerse confirmed that purified fractions exceeded 95% purity among lymphocytes.

From the germline V gene (reference sequence), CDR1 is GTSNPN and CDR2 is SVGIG. Trimming takes 5 bases from V and 2 bases from J, and the germline ends sit 6 bases apart. From its cysteine to its phenylalanine, the CDR3 spans 11 amino acids. Of all the DNA, just the CDR3 is kept, 33 bases in frame from base 1. Hematology units in Padova (Italy), Helsinki (Finland) and Shinshu (Japan) recruited the CD4+ T-LGLL patients. Depending on which samples were available, patient samples consisted of bead-purified CD4+, CD4+CD8+, CD57+ or CD56+ fractions, or of unselected PBMC. The TCRbeta data from patients were combined with somatic STAT5B mutation profiles that came from deep amplicon sequencing of the same DNA. All TCR-sequenced material derived from peripheral blood: patient blood samples and healthy donor buffy coats. Ficoll-Hypaque gradient centrifugation was used to isolate peripheral blood mononuclear cells. Genomic DNA was extracted using the Gentra Puregene Cell and Tissue kit, and a Qubit 2.0 fluorometer was used to quantify it.

On the study overall, not on this receptor specifically: Compared with healthy CD4+ repertoires, CD4-sorted patient repertoires appeared more clonal, and this difference remained even after the putative leukemic clones were removed. Main leukemic clonotypes were private to each patient, although roughly 24% of the main leukemic clonotypes were found at low frequency in the non-leukemic repertoires of other patients. Enrichment of TRBV06-family usage was observed among the top patient clones (8/27) relative to healthy controls (2/35). The data were not HLA-matched, and the higher clonality in CD4+ T-LGLL than in CD8+ T-LGLL could be due to the relatively small sample size. Patient cell sources varied, and just 6 or 7 CD4-sorted patient samples were included in the clonality comparison against healthy controls.

The TCR was taken from a man aged 60-69 years with CD4+ T-cell large granular lymphocyte leukemia. Recombination joined TRBV30 with TRBJ1-1, with no confident D gene call. Sequencing was done on a sample of PBMCs. The DNA is TGTGCCTGGGGGGTCAACACTGAAGCTTTCTTT. This yields the protein CAWGVNTEAFF.